The 26 T cell receptor beta chains below all came from one sample that was sequenced in a study of patients with pleural tuberculosis. A single record per CDR3 protein comes from TCRdb applying MiXCR to the reads. The top ten hold roughly 16% of the sample, which has around 49,000 distinct CDR3 sequences, about 7.3% seen once. The receptor set was obtained from a human donor with pleural tuberculosis.

This clonotype came up many times. The chain carries TRBV11-2 and TRBJ1-2; 7 bases fit TRBD1. CDR1 is SGHAT, CDR2 FQNNGV, per germline. The V and J ends lost 3 bases and 8 bases, in that order; junction bases with no gene match: 3. The length of the CDR3 is 12 residues. The CDR3 sequence is CASSFMGQGYTF. DNA of the CDR3: TGTGCCAGCAGCTTTATGGGACAGGGCTACACCTTC.

This clonotype has ten or more counts. J is TRBJ1-3 and V is TRBV6-2 or TRBV6-3; D may be TRBD1 (5 bases). This CDR3 has 14 amino acids. Germline V CDR1 and CDR2: MNHEY, SVGEGT. V lost 2 bases and J lost 4, with 9 bases in between. In DNA, the CDR3 is TGTGCCAGCAGTTACGGGGGTCCAGGAAACACCATATATTTT. It is translated as CASSYGGPGNTIYF.

This clonotype has ten or more counts. The chain employs TRBV19 and TRBJ2-5; D not resolved. The V end lost 3 bases, the J end lost 9 bases, and 8 bases lay between the germline ends. This CDR3 has 11 amino acids. CDR1 is LNHDA, CDR2 SQIVND, per germline (reference sequence). The CDR3 is CASSIGSAQYF. CDR3 nucleotides: TGTGCCAGTAGTATTGGGTCTGCCCAGTACTTC. Full variable domain (outside the CDR3, taken from reference TRBV19 and TRBJ2-5): DGGITQSPKYLFRKEGQNVTLSCEQNLNHDAMYWYRQDPGQGLRLIYYSQIVNDFQKGDIAEGYSVSREKKESFPLTVTSAQKNPTAFYLCASSIGSAQYFGPGTRLLVL.

This clonotype was observed a few times. The chain carries TRBV11-1 and TRBJ2-4, with D perhaps TRBD1 (5 bases). Deletions cut 1 base from V and 9 bases from J, with 7 bases between. Germline CDR1 and CDR2: SGHAT and FQDESV (reference sequence). The CDR3 covers 12 residues. In DNA, the CDR3 is TGTGCCAGCAGCTTAGAAGGGGTCATTCAGTACTTC. This sequence encodes CASSLEGVIQYF.

This clonotype was picked up many times. This chain connects TRBV28 to TRBJ1-3; TRBD1 aligns across 10 bases. Germline loops: CDR1 MDHEN, CDR2 SYDVKM. V dropped 5 bases and J dropped 2; count of bases not matched to a gene: 0. The CDR3 extends over 14 amino acids. In DNA, the CDR3 is TGTGCCAGCAGTGGACAGGGGGCTGGAAACACCATATATTTT. Translated, it gives CASSGQGAGNTIYF.

In its sample, this clonotype was seen many times. This rearrangement joins TRBV11-1 to TRBJ2-3, with D maybe TRBD2 (5 bases). V lost 3 bases to trimming and J lost 2 bases, with 6 bases between them. Per the germline V gene, CDR1 is SGHAT and CDR2 is FQDESV (reference sequence). This CDR3 contains 13 residues. The CDR3 DNA reads as TGTGCCAGCAGCTTGGGAGTCACAGATACGCAGTATTTT. Amino acids: CASSLGVTDTQYF.

In its sample, this clonotype was seen many times. The chain combines TRBV29-1 with TRBJ2-5, with a weak D call TRBD1 (5 bases). The ends were cut back, 7 bases at V and 6 bases at J, with 15 bases in the middle. CDR1 and CDR2 (germline): SQVTM, ANQGSEA. The CDR3 has 12 residues. CDR3 sequence reads: CSAFQGRKTQYF. CDR3 bases: TGCAGCGCTTTCCAGGGTCGGAAGACCCAGTACTTC.

In this sample, this clonotype turned up many times. The genes are TRBV4-2 and TRBJ1-4; D is unclear. This CDR3 is built from 15 residues. V lost 4 bases and J 8 bases, leaving 17 bases between the germline ends. Germline CDR1 LGHNA, CDR2 YNFKEQ. CDR3 nucleotides: TGTGCCAGCAGCCTGCGGAGGGTCGGGGAAGAAAAACTGTTTTTT. As protein: CASSLRRVGEEKLFF.

This clonotype was observed many times. The genes are TRBV28 and TRBJ1-5, with D maybe TRBD1 (5 bases). The CDR3 has 14 residues. Trimming stripped 3 bases from V and 6 bases from J, with 12 bases between. Germline CDR1 MDHEN, CDR2 SYDVKM. The CDR3 DNA reads TGTGCCAGCAGTTTCAGGGTCTTGGCTCAGCCCCAGCATTTT. It codes for CASSFRVLAQPQHF.

This clonotype has ten or more counts. This rearrangement joins TRBV18 to TRBJ1-5; no reliable D call. The germline V gene has CDR1 KGHSH and CDR2 LQKENI. The CDR3 spans 13 residues. The V gene lost 5 bases and the J gene lost 7 bases, with 12 bases spanning the gap. CDR3 residues: CASSLEGAQPQHF. The CDR3 DNA sequence: TGTGCCAGCTCATTAGAGGGTGCGCAGCCCCAGCATTTT.

This chain links TRBV14 with TRBJ2-1, with 10 bases matching TRBD2. Germline V lookup: CDR1 SGHDN, CDR2 FVKESK. V trimming: 2 bases; J trimming: 7 bases; junction bases outside the gene matches: 5. The CDR3 totals 15 residues. CDR3 bases: TGTGCCAGCAGCCAAACCAGCGGGAGGGAGAATGAGCAGTTCTTC. Translation: CASSQTSGRENEQFF.

This clonotype was recorded a few times. Given a much more abundant clone one base away, this may be a read error. The chain combines TRBV19 with TRBJ1-1; D is unclear. The germline V and J ends were trimmed by 8 bases and 0 bases, with 10 bases remaining between them. Germline CDR1 LNHDA, CDR2 SQIVND (reference sequence). This CDR3 has 13 amino acids. CDR3 region: CASFRALNTEAFF. CDR3 coding DNA: TGTGCCAGTTTCCGGGCCCTGAACACTGAAGCTTTCTTT.

This clonotype showed up many times. The gene calls are TRBV6-2 or TRBV6-3 and TRBJ1-6; D gene ambiguous. V was shortened by 2 bases and J by 10 bases, with 6 bases between the two germline ends. CDR1 MNHEY and CDR2 SVGEGT come from the germline V gene. The CDR3 is 12 amino acids. DNA for the CDR3: TGTGCCAGCAGTTACGGGGAATCACCCCTCCACTTT. It translates to CASSYGESPLHF.

This clonotype appeared many times. V usage is TRBV27 and J usage is TRBJ1-6; 8 bases are shared with TRBD1. V was clipped by 5 bases and J by 4 bases; unmatched bases: 4. The germline CDR1 and CDR2 sequences are MNHEY and SMNVEV (reference sequence). This CDR3 has 15 amino acids. The CDR3 loop reads CASSPDRDYNSPLHF. CDR3 DNA: TGTGCCAGCAGTCCGGACAGGGATTATAATTCACCCCTCCACTTT.

The chain has TRBV11-2 and TRBJ2-3; 11 nucleotides line up with TRBD1. Germline assignment: CDR1 SGHAT and CDR2 FQNNGV. The CDR3 consists of 15 residues. The trim removed 5 bases at V and 7 bases at J, leaving 8 bases unmatched. CDR3 coding DNA: TGTGCCAGCAGCCCGGACAGGGGGCATCGAAATACGCAGTATTTT. This encodes CASSPDRGHRNTQYF. Based on the CDR3 plus reference TRBV11-2 and TRBJ2-3, the full variable domain is EAGVAQSPRYKIIEKRQSVAFWCNPISGHATLYWYQQILGQGPKLLIQFQNNGVVDDSQLPKDRFSAERLKGVDSTLKIQPAKLEDSAVYLCASSPDRGHRNTQYFGPGTRLTVL.

This clonotype is judged medium-sized. The CDR3 DNA follows: TGCAGTGTCCAGGGGTGGGGGCGTACTGAAGCTTTCTTT. Amino acid sequence: CSVQGWGRTEAFF. The chain combines TRBV20-1 with TRBJ1-1, with D maybe TRBD1 (6 bases). Trimming took off 7 bases at V and 5 bases at J, with 17 bases between the two ends. Germline assignment: CDR1 DFQATT and CDR2 SNEGSKA (reference sequence). CDR3 size: 13 residues.

This clonotype was counted only a few times. The V and J genes are TRBV27 and TRBJ1-2; D is ambiguous. Germline loops: CDR1 MNHEY, CDR2 SMNVEV (reference sequence). The V gene lost 9 bases and the J gene lost 8 bases, with 19 bases spanning the gap. The CDR3 contains 13 residues. The CDR3 protein is CASRKRQREGYTF. The DNA of the CDR3 is TGTGCCAGTCGCAAGCGGCAAAGGGAGGGCTACACCTTC.

This clonotype has only a few counts. CDR3 DNA: TGTGCCAGCTCACCGGGACAGGGAACAGACTATGGCTACACCTTC. This codes for CASSPGQGTDYGYTF. The chain links TRBV18 to TRBJ1-2, with 9 bases matching TRBD1. The germline V gene encodes CDR1 KGHSH and CDR2 LQKENI. The CDR3 length is 15 residues. The V gene end was trimmed by 3 bases and the J gene end by 3 bases; junction bases not matched to a gene: 5.

This clonotype was observed many times. The chain has TRBV12-3 or TRBV12-4 and TRBJ2-7; 8 bases align to TRBD2. Unmatched junction bases numbered 5, after V lost 4 bases and J lost 0 bases. The CDR3 length is 15 residues. Here the CDR3 DNA reads TGTGCCAGCAGTTCCCGTAGCGGGATCTCCTACGAGCAGTACTTC. Its protein is CASSSRSGISYEQYF.

This clonotype is labeled as medium-sized (0.01 to 0.1%). The genes are TRBV29-1 and TRBJ2-3; D gene unclear. The CDR3 extends over 10 amino acids. Germline V gene data show CDR1 as SQVTM and CDR2 as ANQGSEA. V shed 2 bases and J shed 6 bases, with 3 bases lying between them. The CDR3 region is CSVEKDTQYF. CDR3 DNA sequence: TGCAGCGTTGAAAAGGATACGCAGTATTTT.

This clonotype was counted many times. Here the CDR3 reads CASSLSRENIQYF. CDR3 DNA sequence: TGTGCCAGCAGCTTATCGCGAGAAAACATTCAGTACTTC. The chain links TRBV7-2 to TRBJ2-4; D is undetermined. The V end was cut by 2 bases, the J end by 5 bases, with 7 bases between. Per the germline V gene, CDR1 is SGHTA and CDR2 is FQGNSA. This CDR3 contains 13 residues.

This clonotype was seen at least ten times. The chain links TRBV28 to TRBJ1-5, with D possibly matching TRBD1 (5 bases). CDR1 MDHEN and CDR2 SYDVKM come from the germline V gene. This CDR3 has 16 residues. Trimming removed 3 bases from V and 1 base from J, with 13 bases in between. CDR3 region: CASSLVLGDSNQPQHF. The CDR3 DNA reads TGTGCCAGCAGTTTGGTTTTAGGGGACAGCAATCAGCCCCAGCATTTT.

This clonotype was counted many times. This chain connects TRBV2 to TRBJ2-1, with D possibly being TRBD1 (7 bases). From germline, CDR1 is SNHLY and CDR2 FYNNEI. Between the trimmed V and J ends, which lost 7 bases and 0 bases, there was a span of 13 bases. The CDR3 loop spans 15 amino acids. The CDR3 DNA is TGTGCCAGCATGGGGGGACAGAACTCCTACAATGAGCAGTTCTTC. Translating it yields CASMGGQNSYNEQFF.

This clonotype was detected ten times or more. The chain has TRBV18 and TRBJ1-6; 8 bases agree with TRBD1. This CDR3 has 15 residues. Losses at the gene ends were 8 bases for V and 7 bases for J; bases not matched to a gene: 10. Looked up from germline, CDR1 is KGHSH and CDR2 is LQKENI. The CDR3 DNA reads as TGTGCCAGCAACGGGGCGACAGGGGCGAATTCACCCCTCCACTTT. It yields the protein CASNGATGANSPLHF.

This clonotype was seen ten or more times. J is TRBJ1-1 and V is TRBV19, with a weak D call TRBD1 (6 bases). CDR3 length: 13 amino acids. Germline V gene lookup returns CDR1 LNHDA and CDR2 SQIVND (reference sequence). Deletions cut 10 bases from V and 8 bases from J, with 20 bases between. The CDR3 region has the DNA TGTGCCACGTCGACGCAGGGGCGTTTCGAAGCTTTCTTT. This codes for CATSTQGRFEAFF.

This clonotype has a count of ten or more. The chain carries TRBV27 and TRBJ1-2; maybe TRBD1 (6 bases). CDR1 and CDR2 (germline): MNHEY, SMNVEV (reference sequence). CDR3 length equals 15 residues. V was cut by 8 bases and J by 0 bases, with 16 bases left in between. The chain's CDR3 is CASADRTTTNYGYTF. CDR3 nucleotide sequence: TGTGCCAGCGCCGACAGGACCACCACTAACTATGGCTACACCTTC.